This T cell receptor (beta chain) was retrieved from a study of identical twins (dated by TCRdb to the mid-2010s). With regard to the full study: The study deep-sequenced TCR alpha and beta repertoires from monozygotic twins, unrelated adults of various ages and cord blood to test whether fetal clonotypes persist. Replicate twin experiments were performed at different times using different library preparation protocols to rule out contamination. Study-level results and caveats: Out-of-frame TCR alpha sequences shared between twins showed an excess of low generation-probability sequences compared with coincidental sharing between unrelated individuals. Invariant T cells such as MAIT and iNKT could partly confound zero-insertion analyses, although diverse VJ usage argued against such confounding for most clonotypes. In beta out-of-frame sequences, excess twin sharing was weaker, because having fewer shared sequences lowered the signal-to-noise ratio. In monozygotic twins, out-of-frame TCR alpha sharing was systematically underestimated by recombination models, although the models agreed with sharing between unrelated individuals. Conclusions relied on cross-sectional statistical analysis, since the same donors could not be followed over many years. Fewer insertions were carried by abundant cord blood beta clonotypes; a weaker similar trend was observed in young adult naive repertoires, while no such trend was observed in memory repertoires.

Of note for this clonotype: Its specific antigen is unknown. Base qualities are not at hand, and no much larger clone is one base apart.

The library was generated by 5' RACE. Sequencing instrument: Illumina HiSeq 2000. Template switching introduced a universal primer binding site; the final cDNA contained a unique molecular identifier, enabling accurate counting of TCR cDNA molecules. Specific primers in the conserved constant-segment region were used to synthesize first-strand cDNA for the TCR alpha and beta chains. To control for contamination, every cDNA library carried two barcodes: a SMART-Mk sample barcode plus Illumina barcodes. TruSeq adapter sequences and Illumina sample barcodes were added in two successive PCR steps. The TCR alpha and beta cDNA libraries were sequenced on the Illumina HiSeq platform using custom primers. As for the original processing: Raw reads were processed with MiGEC to extract unique molecular identifiers, and MiXCR was used to determine CDR3 positions. Recombination models were inferred per individual with the repgenHMM and IGoR tools using an EM algorithm. Shared clonotype analysis was performed with the tcR package in R, normalizing sharing by the product of cloneset sizes. To study raw recombination without the effects of thymic and clonal selection, out-of-frame nonproductive sequences were analyzed. TCRdb took the public reads, trimmed them with fastp at Q25, ran MiXCR for clone calling and kept in-frame beta chains. Rows matching on CDR3 protein sequence are summarized as one entry with the most common DNA and genes. TCRdb assigned the V and J calls; the authors' analysis was not used. The sample data list some 500,000 distinct CDR3 sequences, and under 25% of these were observed just once. Around 1% of the sample is held by the ten biggest clonotypes.

V ends up 4 bases short and J 5 bases short, with an unmatched junction base count of 7. Including cysteine and phenylalanine, the CDR3 has 15 amino acids. The read is trimmed to its CDR3 DNA, 45 bases read in frame from base 1. Sequences SGHRS (CDR1) and YFSETQ (CDR2) are obtained from the germline V gene. All donors were healthy Caucasians. The twin cohort consisted of three pairs of female monozygotic twins, all aged about 18 to 29 years. Positive isolation kits from Invitrogen were used to isolate the CD4+ and CD8+ T cell populations. These data were likewise used in another study, on T cells expressing NK-cell markers. As the second paper documents: TCR beta-chain repertoires were profiled in sorted CD3+CD56+NKG2C+, CD3+CD56+NKG2C- and CD3+CD56-NKG2C+ T-cell subsets from several donors. Among the eight sequenced donors, only one was HCMV-seronegative, while the other seven were HCMV-seropositive. To restrict sorting to alphabetaTCR-expressing T cells, an anti-gammadeltaTCR antibody was added in several experiments. In six donors, the dominant CD3+CD56+NKG2C+ clonotypes were among the top 10 CD8+ clonotypes and accounted for about 1.0-7.5% of CD8+ T cells. Those dominant clonotypes were again the most abundant among CD3+CD56-NKG2C+ cells in four donors, at roughly 25-65%. It remained unclear whether the expanded NKG2C-expressing T cell clones were specific for HCMV antigens. The study sequenced eight donors, all healthy volunteers chosen at random: three men and five women. A commercial ELISA kit detecting HCMV-specific IgG in serum was used to determine HCMV serostatus. MIGEC was used to demultiplex reads and group reads by UMI, and MiTCR was used to assemble and quantify clonotypes. Only TCR cDNA sequences supported by at least two reads were kept to exclude erroneous sequences. The tcR package was used for downstream repertoire analysis, and clonotypes were matched across fractions by CDR3 nucleotide sequence plus V segment. VDJmatch was used to annotate antigen specificity against VDJdb, with one amino acid substitution in CDR3 permitted.

The sequenced sample was CD4+ T cells sorted from blood. This chain joins TRBV5-1 to TRBJ2-1, and 9 junction bases match TRBD1. The TCR sequence derives from a woman younger than 35 in good health. The nucleotide sequence reads TGCGCCAGCAGCCCCGGGACAGGGTTCCACAATGAGCAGTTCTTC. This translates into CASSPGTGFHNEQFF.